A single sample is the source of the 6 T cell receptor beta chains below, sequenced in a study of cytomegalovirus exposure and HLA in healthy donors. The PCR ran on 60 Vbeta and 13 Jbeta primers. Some clones are missing from TCRdb's copy, which holds only in-frame ones; the method was immunoSEQ multiplex PCR. The sample contains under 150,000 clones, under 85% of which appear only once. Sequencing used PBMCs. The receptors were sampled from a woman aged 45-60 years in good health and CMV-seropositive.

The chain links TRBV5-6 to TRBJ2-5, with D possibly being TRBD1 (5 bases). Germline V gene lookup returns CDR1 SGHDT and CDR2 YYEEEE. The CDR3 has 15 amino acids. V lost 0 bases and J lost 4, with 13 bases in between. CDR3 loop: CASSLEWQGGETQYF. The CDR3, as DNA: TGTGCCAGCAGCTTGGAATGGCAGGGTGGAGAGACCCAGTACTTC.

The chain carries TRBV2 and TRBJ1-2; unclear D gene. From germline, CDR1 is SNHLY and CDR2 FYNNEI. V lost 8 bases to trimming and J lost 4 bases, with 20 bases between them. This CDR3 has 15 amino acids. The CDR3 loop reads CASGGSRAEFYGYTF. The CDR3 DNA reads TGTGCCAGCGGAGGCAGTCGGGCAGAGTTCTATGGCTACACCTTC.

This clone has only a few counts. This sequence joins TRBV27 and TRBJ2-5; tentative D call: TRBD2 (6 bases). This CDR3 region has 15 residues. Per germline, CDR1 MNHEY and CDR2 SMNVEV (reference sequence). V was shortened by 5 bases and J by 5 bases, with 18 bases between the two germline ends. CDR3 DNA: TGTGCCAGCAGTGAGGGCCCCCTAGCGTACGAGACCCAGTACTTC. Residues: CASSEGPLAYETQYF.

The V and J genes are TRBV29-1 and TRBJ1-2, with D perhaps matching TRBD1 (5 bases). This CDR3 comprises 12 residues. Germline V gives CDR1 SQVTM, CDR2 ANQGSEA. Trimming took off 3 bases at V and 5 bases at J, with 10 bases between the two ends. The CDR3 here is CSVDLKGYGYTF. CDR3 sequence (DNA): TGCAGCGTTGATTTGAAGGGGTATGGCTACACCTTC.

The chain couples TRBV5-4 to TRBJ1-6; D is unclear. In germline, CDR1 is SGHNT, CDR2 YYREEE (reference sequence). CDR3 size: 15 residues. With 3 bases removed from V and 3 bases from J, the gap between germline ends came to 10 bases. The CDR3 protein is CASSSAGIYNSPLHF. The CDR3 coding sequence is TGTGCCAGCAGCTCCGCGGGAATCTATAATTCACCCCTCCACTTT.

V gene TRBV6-5 combines with J gene TRBJ2-1, with D unresolved. Trimming removed 2 bases at V and 9 bases at J, with 8 bases between. The germline V gene encodes CDR1 MNHEY and CDR2 SVGAGI. The CDR3 runs 12 residues. CDR3 loop: CASSYIGTEQFF. DNA for the CDR3: TGTGCCAGCAGTTACATTGGCACTGAGCAGTTCTTC.